This T cell receptor (beta chain) was captured in a study of Tregs in tolerant kidney transplant recipients. CDR3 size: 14 residues. The V end was cut by 5 bases, the J end by 1 base, with 9 bases between. In germline, CDR1 is LNHDA, CDR2 SQIVND (reference sequence). Repertoires were generated with immunoSEQ multiplex PCR, while TCRdb's copy carries only in-frame clones and drops some. Of about 120,000 clones in the sample, around 94% are singletons; the top ten hold over 0.5%. The sequenced material came from CD4+ T cells from blood. The chain is built from TRBV19 and TRBJ1-5; D call uncertain. The sequence was collected from a human donor in good health. The CDR3 region is CASSYALSNQPQHF. In DNA form, the CDR3 reads TGTGCCAGTAGTTATGCCTTAAGCAATCAGCCCCAGCATTTT.